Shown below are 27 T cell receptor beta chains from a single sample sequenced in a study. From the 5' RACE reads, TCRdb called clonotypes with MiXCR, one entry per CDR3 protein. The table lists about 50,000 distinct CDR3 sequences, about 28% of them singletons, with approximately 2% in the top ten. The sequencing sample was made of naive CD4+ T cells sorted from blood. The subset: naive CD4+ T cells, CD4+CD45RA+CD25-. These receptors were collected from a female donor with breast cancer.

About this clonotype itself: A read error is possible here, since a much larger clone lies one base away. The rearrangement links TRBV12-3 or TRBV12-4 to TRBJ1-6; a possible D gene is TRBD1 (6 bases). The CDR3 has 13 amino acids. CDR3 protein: CASSLARGSPPHF. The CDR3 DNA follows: TGTGCCAGCAGTTTGGCCAGGGGTTCACCCCCCCACTTT.

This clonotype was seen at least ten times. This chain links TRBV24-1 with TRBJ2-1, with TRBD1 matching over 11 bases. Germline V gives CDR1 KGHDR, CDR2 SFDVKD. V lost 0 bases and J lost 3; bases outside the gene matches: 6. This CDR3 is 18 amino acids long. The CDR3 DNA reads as TGTGCCACCAGTGATTTGCATTCCGGGACAGGGGGCTACAATGAGCAGTTCTTC. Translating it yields CATSDLHSGTGGYNEQFF.

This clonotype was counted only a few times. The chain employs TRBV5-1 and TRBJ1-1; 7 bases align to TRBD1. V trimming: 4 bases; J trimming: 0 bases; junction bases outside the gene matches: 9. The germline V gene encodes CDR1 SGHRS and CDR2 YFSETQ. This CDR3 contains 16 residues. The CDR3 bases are TGCGCCAGCAGCATCGGACAGGAATTCATGAACACTGAAGCTTTCTTT. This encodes CASSIGQEFMNTEAFF.

The CDR3 DNA sequence: TGCAGCGTTGTTAAAGATACGCAGTATTTT. It translates to CSVVKDTQYF. V and J are TRBV29-1 and TRBJ2-3; D is unresolved. The ends were cut back, 4 bases at V and 5 bases at J, with 4 bases in the middle. This CDR3 region has 10 residues. Germline V gene data show CDR1 as SQVTM and CDR2 as ANQGSEA.

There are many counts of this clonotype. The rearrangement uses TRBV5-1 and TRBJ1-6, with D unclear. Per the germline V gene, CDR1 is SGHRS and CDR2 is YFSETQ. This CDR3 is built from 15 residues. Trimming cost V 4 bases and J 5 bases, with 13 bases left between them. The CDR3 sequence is CASSLVGGDNSPLHF. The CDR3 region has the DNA TGCGCCAGCAGCCTGGTCGGCGGCGATAATTCACCCCTCCACTTT.

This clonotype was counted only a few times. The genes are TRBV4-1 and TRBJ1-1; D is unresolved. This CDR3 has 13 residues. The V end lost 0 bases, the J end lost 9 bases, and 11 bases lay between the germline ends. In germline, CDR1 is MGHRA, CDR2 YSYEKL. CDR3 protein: CASSQESIPKAFF. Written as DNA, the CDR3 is TGCGCCAGCAGCCAAGAAAGTATCCCCAAAGCTTTCTTT.

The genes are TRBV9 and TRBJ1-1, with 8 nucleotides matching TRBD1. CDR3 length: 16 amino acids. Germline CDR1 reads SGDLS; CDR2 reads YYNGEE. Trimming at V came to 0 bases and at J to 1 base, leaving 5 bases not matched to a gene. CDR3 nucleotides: TGTGCCAGCAGCGTAGGGGCCGGGACAGGGAACACTGAAGCTTTCTTT. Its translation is CASSVGAGTGNTEAFF. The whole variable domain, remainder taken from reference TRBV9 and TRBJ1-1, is DSGVTQTPKHLITATGQRVTLRCSPRSGDLSVYWYQQSLDQGLQFLIQYYNGEERAKGNILERFSAQQFPDLHSELNLSSLELGDSALYFCASSVGAGTGNTEAFFGQGTRLTVV.

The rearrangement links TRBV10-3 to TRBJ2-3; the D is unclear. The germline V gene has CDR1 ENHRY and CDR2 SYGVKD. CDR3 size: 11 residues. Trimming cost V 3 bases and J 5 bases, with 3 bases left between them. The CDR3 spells CAISDLDTQYF. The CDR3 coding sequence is TGTGCCATCAGTGACTTAGATACGCAGTATTTT.

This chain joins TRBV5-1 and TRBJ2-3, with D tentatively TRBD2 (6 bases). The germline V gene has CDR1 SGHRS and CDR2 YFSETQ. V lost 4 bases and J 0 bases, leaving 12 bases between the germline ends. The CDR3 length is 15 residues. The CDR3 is CASSLAFTSTDTQYF. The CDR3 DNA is TGCGCCAGCAGCCTAGCGTTTACTAGCACAGATACGCAGTATTTT.

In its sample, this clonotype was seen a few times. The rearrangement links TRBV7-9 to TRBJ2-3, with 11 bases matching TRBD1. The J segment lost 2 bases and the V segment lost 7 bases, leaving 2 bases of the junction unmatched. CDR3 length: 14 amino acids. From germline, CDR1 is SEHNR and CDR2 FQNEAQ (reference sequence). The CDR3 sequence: CASTGQGDTDTQYF. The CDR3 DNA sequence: TGTGCCAGCACGGGACAGGGGGACACAGATACGCAGTATTTT.

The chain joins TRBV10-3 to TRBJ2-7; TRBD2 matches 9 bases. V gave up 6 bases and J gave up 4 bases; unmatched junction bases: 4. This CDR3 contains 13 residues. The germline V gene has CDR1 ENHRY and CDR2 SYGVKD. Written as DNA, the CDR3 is TGTGCCATCAGCGCTACTAGCGGGTACGAGCAGTACTTC. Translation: CAISATSGYEQYF.

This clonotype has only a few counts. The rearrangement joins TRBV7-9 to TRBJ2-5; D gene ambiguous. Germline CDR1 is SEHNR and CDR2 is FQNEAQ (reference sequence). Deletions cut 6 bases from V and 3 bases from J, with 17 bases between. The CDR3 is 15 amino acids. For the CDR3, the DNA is TGTGCCAGCAGACCCCATACCGGATCGGAAGAGACCCAGTACTTC. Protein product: CASRPHTGSEETQYF.

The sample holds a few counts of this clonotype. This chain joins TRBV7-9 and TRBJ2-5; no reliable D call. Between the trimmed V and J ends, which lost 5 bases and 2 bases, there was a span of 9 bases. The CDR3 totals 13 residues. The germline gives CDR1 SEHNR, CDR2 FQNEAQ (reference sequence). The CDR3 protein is CASSPAAQETQYF. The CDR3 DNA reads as TGTGCCAGCAGCCCCGCGGCACAAGAGACCCAGTACTTC.

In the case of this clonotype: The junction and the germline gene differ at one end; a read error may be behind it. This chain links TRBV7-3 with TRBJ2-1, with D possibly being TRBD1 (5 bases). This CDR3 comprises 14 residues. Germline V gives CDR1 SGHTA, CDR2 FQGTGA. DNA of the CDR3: TGTGCCGGCAGCATTAACGGACACGCCAATGAGCAGTTCTTC. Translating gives CAGSINGHANEQFF.

CDR3 sequence (DNA): TGTGCCAGCAGGAAAGGAGGCTACGGTTACGAGCAGTACTTC. This translates into CASRKGGYGYEQYF. The chain is built from TRBV6-2 or TRBV6-3 and TRBJ2-7, with D possibly matching TRBD2 (5 bases). With 6 bases removed from V and 4 bases from J, the gap between germline ends came to 16 bases. The CDR3 is 14 residues long. Germline lookup yields CDR1 MNHEY and CDR2 SVGEGT.

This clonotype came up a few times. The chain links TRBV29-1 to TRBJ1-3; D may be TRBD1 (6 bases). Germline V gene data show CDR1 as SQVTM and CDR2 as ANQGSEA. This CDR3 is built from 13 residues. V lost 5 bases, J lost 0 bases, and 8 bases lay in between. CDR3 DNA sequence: TGCAGCGTTCGGGACAACTCTGGAAACACCATATATTTT. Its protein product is CSVRDNSGNTIYF.

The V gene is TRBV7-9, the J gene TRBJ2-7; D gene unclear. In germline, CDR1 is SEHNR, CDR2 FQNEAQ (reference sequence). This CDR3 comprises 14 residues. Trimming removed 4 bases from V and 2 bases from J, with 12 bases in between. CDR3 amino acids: CASSSYQGTYEQYF. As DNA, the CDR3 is TGTGCCAGCAGCTCGTACCAAGGAACCTACGAGCAGTACTTC. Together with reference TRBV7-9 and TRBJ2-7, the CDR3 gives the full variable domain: DTGVSQNPRHKITKRGQNVTFRCDPISEHNRLYWYRQTLGQGPEFLTYFQNEAQLEKSRLLSDRFSAERPKGSFSTLEIQRTEQGDSAMYLCASSSYQGTYEQYFGPGTRLTVT.

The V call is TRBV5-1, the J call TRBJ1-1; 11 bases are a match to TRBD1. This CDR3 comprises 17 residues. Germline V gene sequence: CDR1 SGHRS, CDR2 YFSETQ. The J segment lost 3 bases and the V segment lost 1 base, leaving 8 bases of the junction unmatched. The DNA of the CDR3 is TGCGCCAGCAGCTTGATTGGACAGGGGGCAAGGGACACTGAAGCTTTCTTT. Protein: CASSLIGQGARDTEAFF.

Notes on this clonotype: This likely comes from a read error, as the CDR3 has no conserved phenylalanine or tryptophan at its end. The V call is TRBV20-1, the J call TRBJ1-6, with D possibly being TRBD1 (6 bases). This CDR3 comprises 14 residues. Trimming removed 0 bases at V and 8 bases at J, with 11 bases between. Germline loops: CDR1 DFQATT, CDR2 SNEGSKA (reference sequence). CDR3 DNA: TGCAGTGCTAGAGATGCCAGGGGCGATTCACCCCTCCACTAT. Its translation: CSARDARGDSPLHY.

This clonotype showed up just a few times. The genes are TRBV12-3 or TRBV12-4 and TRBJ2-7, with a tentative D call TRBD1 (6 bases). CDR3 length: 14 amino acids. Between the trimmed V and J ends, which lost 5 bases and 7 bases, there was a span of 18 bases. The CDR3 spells CASSRDKTTPEQYF. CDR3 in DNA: TGTGCCAGCAGTCGGGACAAGACAACTCCTGAGCAGTACTTC.

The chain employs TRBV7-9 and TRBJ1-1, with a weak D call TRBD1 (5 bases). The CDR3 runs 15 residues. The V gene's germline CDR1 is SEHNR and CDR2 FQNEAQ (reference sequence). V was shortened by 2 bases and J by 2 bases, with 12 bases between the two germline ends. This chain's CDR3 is CASSLMAGKNTEAFF. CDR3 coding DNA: TGTGCCAGCAGCTTAATGGCAGGGAAAAACACTGAAGCTTTCTTT.

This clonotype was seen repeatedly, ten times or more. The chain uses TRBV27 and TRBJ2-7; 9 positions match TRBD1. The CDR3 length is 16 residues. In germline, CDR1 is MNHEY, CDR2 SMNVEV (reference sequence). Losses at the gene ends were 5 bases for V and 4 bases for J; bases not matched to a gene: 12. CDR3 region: CASSVIGDRERYEQYF. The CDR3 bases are TGTGCCAGCAGTGTTATAGGGGACAGGGAACGATACGAGCAGTACTTC.

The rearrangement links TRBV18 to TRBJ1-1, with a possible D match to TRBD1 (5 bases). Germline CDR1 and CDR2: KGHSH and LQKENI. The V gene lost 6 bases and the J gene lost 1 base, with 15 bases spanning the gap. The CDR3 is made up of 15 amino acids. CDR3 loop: CASSSTQGGNTEAFF. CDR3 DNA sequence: TGTGCCAGCTCGTCGACTCAGGGAGGGAACACTGAAGCTTTCTTT.

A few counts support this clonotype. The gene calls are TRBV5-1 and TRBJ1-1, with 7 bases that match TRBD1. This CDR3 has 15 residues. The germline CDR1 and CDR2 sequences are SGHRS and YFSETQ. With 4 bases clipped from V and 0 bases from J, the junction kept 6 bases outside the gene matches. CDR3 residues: CASSPGQYMNTEAFF. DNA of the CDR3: TGCGCCAGCAGCCCGGGACAGTACATGAACACTGAAGCTTTCTTT.

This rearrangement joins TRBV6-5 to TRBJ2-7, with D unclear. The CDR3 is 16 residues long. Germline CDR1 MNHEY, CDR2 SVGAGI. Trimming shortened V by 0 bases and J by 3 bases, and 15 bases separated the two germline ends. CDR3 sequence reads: CASSYSNWVVGYEQYF. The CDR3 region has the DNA TGTGCCAGCAGTTACTCGAATTGGGTAGTTGGCTACGAGCAGTACTTC.

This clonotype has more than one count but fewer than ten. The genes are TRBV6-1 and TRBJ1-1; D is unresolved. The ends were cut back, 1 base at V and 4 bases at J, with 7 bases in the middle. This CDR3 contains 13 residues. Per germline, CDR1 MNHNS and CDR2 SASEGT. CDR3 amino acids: CASSEGKGTEAFF. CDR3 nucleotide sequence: TGTGCCAGCAGTGAAGGGAAGGGCACTGAAGCTTTCTTT.

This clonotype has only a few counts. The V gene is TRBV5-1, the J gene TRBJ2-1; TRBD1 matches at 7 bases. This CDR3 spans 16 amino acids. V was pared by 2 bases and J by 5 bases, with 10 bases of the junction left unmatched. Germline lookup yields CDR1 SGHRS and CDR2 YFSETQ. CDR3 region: CASSLQYGTANNEQFF. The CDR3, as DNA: TGCGCCAGCAGCTTACAATACGGGACAGCCAACAATGAGCAGTTCTTC. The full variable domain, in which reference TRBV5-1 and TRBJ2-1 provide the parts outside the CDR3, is KAGVTQTPRYLIKTRGQQVTLSCSPISGHRSVSWYQQTPGQGLQFLFEYFSETQRNKGNFPGRFSGRQFSNSRSEMNVSTLELGDSALYLCASSLQYGTANNEQFFGPGTRLTVL.